A selection of T cell receptor beta chains follows, all from one sample in a study of intratumoral heterogeneity in liver cancer. This table comes from immunoSEQ multiplex PCR, and its TCRdb copy is limited to in-frame clones, with some not included. Found here are just over 20,000 clones, just under 75% of them singletons; the top ten hold approximately 18%. Specimen: tumor-adjacent normal tissue, collected before any cancer treatment. Receptors were obtained from a woman between 65 and 79 years old with hepatocellular carcinoma. Both conserved end residues are part of each CDR3. A D gene is named only where the DNA matches it firmly. Size is omitted from some rows. Given values are once, few, many or a class for expanded clones.

>-|TRBV3-1/TRBV3-2|-|TRBJ1-1
TGTGCCAGCAGCCAAGGAGGAATAGGGAATGAAGCTTTCTTT
CASSQGGIGNEAFF
>TRBD2|TRBV5-1|-|TRBJ2-5
TGCGCCAGCAGCTTGGAACCCCGTGGAGCGGGAGGGCGATCTAGAGAGACCCAGTACTTC
CASSLEPRGAGGRSRETQYF
>TRBD1|TRBV11-2|-|TRBJ2-7
TGTGCCAGCAGCCCAGAAACAGGGGGGACCTACGAGCAGTACTTC
CASSPETGGTYEQYF
>-|TRBV27|-|TRBJ1-1
TGTGCCAGCAGTTTAACGGTTTTCAGCACTGAAGCTTTCTTT
CASSLTVFSTEAFF
>-|TRBV7-3|-|TRBJ2-3
TGTGCCAGCAGCTTAGCATCCGGGTCCCAAGATACGCAGTATTTT
CASSLASGSQDTQYF
>-|TRBV5-1|once|TRBJ1-4
TGCGCCAGCAGCTTGACCGGGAGTCCGGAGGAAAAACTGTTTTTT
CASSLTGSPEEKLFF
>TRBD2|TRBV6-5|-|TRBJ2-5
TGTGCCAGCGGAGGACTAGCGGGAGGTTTGGAGACCCAGTACTTC
CASGGLAGGLETQYF
>TRBD1|TRBV28|medium-sized|TRBJ2-7
TGTGCCAGCAGGACCGACAGGGTCTACGAGCAGTACTTC
CASRTDRVYEQYF
>-|TRBV4-1|-|TRBJ1-2
TGCGCCAGCAGCCAATTGGGAACTCGGGGCTATGGCTACACCTTC
CASSQLGTRGYGYTF
>-|TRBV4-1|-|TRBJ2-7
TGCGCCAGCAGCCGCATACTTGACAGCAGCTCCTACGAGCAGTACTTC
CASSRILDSSSYEQYF
>-|TRBV30|-|TRBJ2-1
TGTGCCTGGAGTGTAACGGGAGCCTCCAATGAGCAGTTCTTC
CAWSVTGASNEQFF
>-|TRBV28|-|TRBJ2-7
TGTGCCAGCAGTTTATTCGATTACGAGCAGTACTTC
CASSLFDYEQYF
>-|TRBV6-1|-|TRBJ2-6
TGTGCCAGCAGTGAAGATGCATCTGGGGCCAACGTCCTGACTTTC
CASSEDASGANVLTF
>-|TRBV28|few|TRBJ2-4
TGTGCCAGCAATTCCCGGGACGGGGAAAACATTCAGTACTTC
CASNSRDGENIQYF
>-|TRBV21-1|-|TRBJ1-2
TGTGCCAGCAGCAAAGAGGTAAAATCCGATCCTCTTCCATATTATGGCTACACCTTC
CASSKEVKSDPLPYYGYTF
>-|TRBV23-1|-|TRBJ2-7
TGCGCCAGCAGTCCCCAGGTAACTGGCCACGAGCAGTACTTC
CASSPQVTGHEQYF
>-|TRBV15|-|TRBJ2-1
TGTGCCACCAGCAGAGGACAACAGGGCAATGAGCAGTTCTTC
CATSRGQQGNEQFF
>-|TRBV4-1|-|TRBJ1-2
TGCGCCAGCAGCTCCCGGGCGGGTGGCAACTATGGCTACACCTTC
CASSSRAGGNYGYTF
>TRBD2|TRBV7-9|-|TRBJ2-3
TGTGCCAGCAGCCGATATACGACTAGCGGCACAGATACGCAGTATTTT
CASSRYTTSGTDTQYF
>-|TRBV29-1|few|TRBJ1-5
TGCAGCGAAGGGGGGGAGAGGCTAAATCAGCCCCAGCATTTT
CSEGGERLNQPQHF
>TRBD1|TRBV6-5|-|TRBJ1-2
TGTGCCAGCAGCCCCCCACAGGGGCCCCTCTATGGCTACACCTTC
CASSPPQGPLYGYTF
>-|TRBV7-8|-|TRBJ1-6
TGTGCCAGCAGCCGTCCAACGGGACGGGATAATTCACCCCTCCACTTT
CASSRPTGRDNSPLHF
>TRBD2|TRBV28|few|TRBJ2-1
TGTGCCAGCAGCCAACTAGCGGGAGGTTCCAATGAGCAGTTCTTC
CASSQLAGGSNEQFF
>TRBD1|TRBV30|-|TRBJ1-2
TGTGCCTGTCCCTATCGACCCCGGGACAGAGGGTATGGCTACACCTTC
CACPYRPRDRGYGYTF
>TRBD1|TRBV6-2/TRBV6-3|-|TRBJ2-7
TGTGCCAGCAGTACGGCCTTAGCGGGACAGGGGAAAGAGCAGTACTTC
CASSTALAGQGKEQYF
>TRBD1|TRBV18|-|TRBJ1-1
TGTGCCAGCTCACCACTGCAGGGGGCAGACACTGAAGCTTTCTTT
CASSPLQGADTEAFF
>TRBD2|TRBV14|-|TRBJ2-1
TGTGCCAGCAGCCAAGATCACGGACTAGCGGGAGTTTGGGCGAGCTCCTACAATGAGCAGTTCTTC
CASSQDHGLAGVWASSYNEQFF
>-|TRBV30|-|TRBJ1-6
TGTGCCTGGACTGAAGAGGCAGCCGTTAGGAATTCACCCCTCCACTTT
CAWTEEAAVRNSPLHF
>-|TRBV24-1|-|TRBJ1-5
TGTGCCACCAGTGGAGACAGGTATCAGCCCCAGCATTTT
CATSGDRYQPQHF
>-|TRBV11-1|-|TRBJ2-6
TGTGCCGGATCCCAACCCGGGGCCAACGTCCTGACTTTC
CAGSQPGANVLTF
>-|TRBV19|-|TRBJ1-2
TGTGCCAGTAGTATAGATGTTAGAGGCGCGTATGGCTACACCTTC
CASSIDVRGAYGYTF
>-|TRBV11-1|few|TRBJ1-3
TGTGCCAGCAACCCGGGAGGCTCTGGAAACACCATATATTTT
CASNPGGSGNTIYF
>-|TRBV6-6|-|TRBJ1-1
TGTGCCAGCAGTTCTTGGGACACCCTAAACACTGAAGCTTTCTTT
CASSSWDTLNTEAFF
>-|TRBV29-1|-|TRBJ2-7
TGCAGCGTTGCATTCCTACGCTCCTACGAGCAGTACTTC
CSVAFLRSYEQYF
>-|TRBV12-5|-|TRBJ2-7
TGTGCTAGTGGGCAGGGAAGGTTGTACGAGCAGTACTTC
CASGQGRLYEQYF
>TRBD1|TRBV5-4|-|TRBJ1-6
TGTGCCAGCAGCCTCACAGGGGCTAATTCACCCCTCCACTTT
CASSLTGANSPLHF
>TRBD2|TRBV30|-|TRBJ2-2
TGTGCCTGGAGGAACTGGGGGGGAGGGCCCACCGGGGAGCTGTTTTTT
CAWRNWGGGPTGELFF
>-|TRBV19|-|TRBJ2-6
TGTGCCAGTAGTATTTCGGCGCACTTAAGCTCTGGGGCCAACGTCCTGACTTTC
CASSISAHLSSGANVLTF
>-|TRBV2|-|TRBJ1-1
TGTGCCAGCAGTTATAGAACAGTCATGAACACTGAAGCTTTCTTT
CASSYRTVMNTEAFF
>-|TRBV28|few|TRBJ1-5
TGTGCCAGCAGTGAAACAGGGACTAGCAATCAGCCCCAGCATTTT
CASSETGTSNQPQHF
>TRBD1|TRBV6-1|-|TRBJ1-2
TGTGCCAGCAGTGAAGCGTGGGACAGAACTAACTATGGCTACACCTTC
CASSEAWDRTNYGYTF
>-|TRBV10-3|once|TRBJ2-7
TGTGCCATACGCCGTGGAGACTCCTACGAGCAGTACTTC
CAIRRGDSYEQYF
>-|TRBV6-1|-|TRBJ1-1
TGTGCCAGCAGTGAAAGGGGTAATCTGGGAATTGAAGCTTTCTTT
CASSERGNLGIEAFF
>-|TRBV5-1|-|TRBJ2-1
TGCGCCAGCAGCTTGGTGGCCGGGAGTGGGTACAATGAGCAGTTCTTC
CASSLVAGSGYNEQFF
>-|TRBV3-1/TRBV3-2|-|TRBJ2-2
TGTGCCAGCAGCCACGGTAAGGGTGCGAACACCGGGGAGCTGTTTTTT
CASSHGKGANTGELFF